The rows below give T cell receptor beta chains drawn from one sample of a study of T-cell reconstitution after alpha-beta-depleted transplantation in children. MiXCR was run by TCRdb on the PCR reads, yielding one entry per CDR3 protein. This sample carries 500,000 to 600,000 distinct CDR3 sequences, about 17% of them seen once, and the ten largest clones take 3.3%. The input for sequencing was PBMCs from the stem cell graft donor, taken from the stem cell graft. The receptors shown here come from a human donor who donated a stem cell graft to a child with acute lymphoblastic leukemia. The CDR3 runs from the conserved cysteine through the conserved F or W. Part of the rows lack a size; the others show once, few, many or a class for expanded clones.

v_call,clone_size,j_call,cdr3_length,cdr3_aa
TRBV27,once,TRBJ2-1,14,CASSPGILYNEQFF
TRBV5-1,many,TRBJ1-2,13,CASSLEGGYGYTF
TRBV12-3/TRBV12-4,few,TRBJ2-7,16,CASSGGSRAPSYEQYF
TRBV6-5,-,TRBJ2-1,14,CASSYADSLNEQFF
TRBV30,-,TRBJ1-4,15,CAWSGAFATNEKLFF
TRBV5-5,-,TRBJ2-1,15,CASSLSAASYNEQFF
TRBV4-1,-,TRBJ1-6,16,CASSQERWTPNSPLHF
TRBV6-5,few,TRBJ1-1,15,CASSYSPGQNTEAFF
TRBV7-2,few,TRBJ1-5,16,CASSVFTGAGNQPQHF
TRBV15,few,TRBJ2-1,15,CATSREVPGVNEQFF
TRBV20-1,once,TRBJ2-7,15,CSATGTSGMLSEQYF
TRBV5-1,-,TRBJ2-1,14,CASRAEPVYNEQFF
TRBV5-1,few,TRBJ2-7,16,CASSLKGRGSVYEQYF
TRBV5-1,-,TRBJ2-1,13,CASSYRTINEQFF
TRBV7-8,-,TRBJ2-3,18,CASRRTRGFSGVTDTQYF
TRBV6-5,few,TRBJ1-2,18,CASSYLSKTGQGGYGYTF
TRBV12-3/TRBV12-4,-,TRBJ2-7,14,CASRGTGGSYEQYF
TRBV7-3,few,TRBJ2-3,16,CASSLPLSSGKDTQYF
TRBV6-5,few,TRBJ2-7,14,CASSWTQSTYEQYF
TRBV20-1,-,TRBJ1-2,13,CSARDAVNYGYTF